This TCR beta chain comes out of a study of CD8 T cells in ankylosing spondylitis. Regarding the study as a whole: Seemingly characteristic of ankylosing spondylitis blood was a TCR beta motif consisting of several highly homologous variants. Within matched ankylosing spondylitis synovial fluid, disease-linked clones were reportedly significantly enriched.

CDR1 SGHAT and CDR2 FQNNGV come from the germline V gene. Trimming shortened V by 5 bases and J by 7 bases, and 17 bases separated the two germline ends. This CDR3 spans 15 amino acids. With regard to this clonotype: Antigen unknown.

TCRdb re-called the 5' RACE reads through MiXCR, storing one row per CDR3 protein. Of around 250,000 distinct CDR3 sequences in the sample, about 11% were seen once. What was sequenced was blood, either unsorted or a sorted T cell fraction (not recorded which). This receptor was identified in a male donor with ankylosing spondylitis or in good health (not recorded which). This chain joins TRBV11-2 and TRBJ1-4, with D possibly matching TRBD1 (6 bases). CDR3: CASSPRQVRAEKLFF. CDR3 in DNA: TGTGCCAGCAGCCCCCGACAGGTGAGGGCTGAAAAACTGTTTTTT.